Given below is one T cell receptor beta chain in context. The data originate from a study of memory CD4+ T cells and cytomegalovirus serostatus. At the level of the study: Of the healthy Belgian adults, 9 were CMV seropositive and 20 to 25 seronegative.

Original processing notes: After removing out-of-frame reads, millions of distinct TCRbeta sequences remained. Clones were read by immunoSEQ multiplex PCR, and TCRdb kept only the in-frame ones, dropping some. The V and J calls and clone size were taken over from that table, and D and trimming were inferred from the DNA. The sample has about 57,000 clones; roughly 80% are singletons. The sort gate was single viable CD3+CD4+CD8-CD45RO+ cells for memory CD4+ T cells. Total CD4+ T cells were enriched by CD4 positive selection. Trimming removed 2 bases at V and 9 bases at J, with 11 bases between. Germline loops: CDR1 SGHTA, CDR2 FQGNSA. The CDR3 runs 13 residues.

V gene TRBV7-2 combines with J gene TRBJ2-1; D remains ambiguous. Sequenced input: memory CD4+ T cells from blood. This clonotype was obtained from an adult in good health and CMV-seronegative. This CDR3 is CASSLPPAGEQFF. Written as DNA, the CDR3 is TGTGCCAGCAGCTTACCACCGGCCGGTGAGCAGTTCTTC.